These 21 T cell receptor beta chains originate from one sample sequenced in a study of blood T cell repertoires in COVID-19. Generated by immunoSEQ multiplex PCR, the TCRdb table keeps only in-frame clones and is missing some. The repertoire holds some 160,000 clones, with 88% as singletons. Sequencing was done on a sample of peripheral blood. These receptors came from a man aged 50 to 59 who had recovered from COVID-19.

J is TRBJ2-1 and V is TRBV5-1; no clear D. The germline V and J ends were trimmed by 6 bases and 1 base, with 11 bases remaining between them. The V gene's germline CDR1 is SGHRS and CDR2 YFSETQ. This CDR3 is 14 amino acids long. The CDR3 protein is CASTQAESYNEQFF. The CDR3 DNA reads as TGCGCCAGCACCCAGGCCGAATCCTACAATGAGCAGTTCTTC.

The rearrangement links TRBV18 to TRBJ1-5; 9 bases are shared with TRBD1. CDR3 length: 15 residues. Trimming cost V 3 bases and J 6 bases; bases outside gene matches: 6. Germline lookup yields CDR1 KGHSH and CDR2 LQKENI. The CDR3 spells CASSPRDREGQPQHF. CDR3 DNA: TGTGCCAGCTCACCCCGGGACAGGGAGGGTCAGCCCCAGCATTTT.

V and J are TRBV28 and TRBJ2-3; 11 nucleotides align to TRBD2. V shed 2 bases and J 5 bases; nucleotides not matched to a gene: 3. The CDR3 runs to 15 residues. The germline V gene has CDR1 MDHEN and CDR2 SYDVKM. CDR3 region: CASSLVAGGQDTQYF. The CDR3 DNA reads TGTGCCAGCAGTTTAGTAGCGGGGGGGCAAGATACGCAGTATTTT.

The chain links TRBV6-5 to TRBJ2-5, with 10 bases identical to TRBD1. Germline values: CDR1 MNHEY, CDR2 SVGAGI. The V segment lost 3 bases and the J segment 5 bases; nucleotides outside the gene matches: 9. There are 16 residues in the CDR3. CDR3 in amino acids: CASSYPTGGARETQYF. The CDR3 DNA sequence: TGTGCCAGCAGTTATCCGACAGGGGGCGCACGGGAGACCCAGTACTTC.

The CDR3 nucleotides read TGTGCCAGCAGCCCTTGGACAGGATCTAAAAACATTCAGTACTTC. This encodes CASSPWTGSKNIQYF. The chain combines TRBV3-1 (or the pseudogene TRBV3-2) with TRBJ2-4, with TRBD1 identical over 7 bases. Germline trimming cut 4 bases from V and 4 bases from J; bases unmatched to any gene: 7. The CDR3 consists of 15 residues. The germline CDR1 and CDR2 sequences are LGHDT and YNNKEL (reference sequence).

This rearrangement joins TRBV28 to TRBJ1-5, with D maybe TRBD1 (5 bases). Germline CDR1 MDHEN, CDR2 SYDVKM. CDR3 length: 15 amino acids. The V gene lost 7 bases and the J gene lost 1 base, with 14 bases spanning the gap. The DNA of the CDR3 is TGTGCCAGCAATACCAGACAGACAAGCAATCAGCCCCAGCATTTT. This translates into CASNTRQTSNQPQHF. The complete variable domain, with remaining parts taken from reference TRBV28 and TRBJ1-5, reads DVKVTQSSRYLVKRTGEKVFLECVQDMDHENMFWYRQDPGLGLRLIYFSYDVKMKEKGDIPEGYSVSREKKERFSLILESASTNQTSMYLCASNTRQTSNQPQHFGDGTRLSIL.

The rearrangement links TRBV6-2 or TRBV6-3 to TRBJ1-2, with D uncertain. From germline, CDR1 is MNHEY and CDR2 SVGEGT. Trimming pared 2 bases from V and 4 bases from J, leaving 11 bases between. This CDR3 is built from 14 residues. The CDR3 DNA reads TGTGCCAGCAGTTACAAGGGCCGGGGCTATGGCTACACCTTC. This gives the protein CASSYKGRGYGYTF.

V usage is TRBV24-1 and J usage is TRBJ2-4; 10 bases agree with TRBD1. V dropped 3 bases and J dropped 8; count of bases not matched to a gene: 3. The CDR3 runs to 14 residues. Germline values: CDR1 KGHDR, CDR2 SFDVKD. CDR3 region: CATSDTGQGYIQYF. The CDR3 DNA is TGTGCCACCAGTGATACGGGACAGGGGTACATTCAGTACTTC.

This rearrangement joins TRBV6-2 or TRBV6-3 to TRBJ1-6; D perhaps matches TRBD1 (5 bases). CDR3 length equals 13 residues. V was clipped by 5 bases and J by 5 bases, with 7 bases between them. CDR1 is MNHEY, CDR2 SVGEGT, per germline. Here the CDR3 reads CASSGADNSPLHF. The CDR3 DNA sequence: TGTGCCAGCAGTGGGGCAGATAATTCACCCCTCCACTTT.

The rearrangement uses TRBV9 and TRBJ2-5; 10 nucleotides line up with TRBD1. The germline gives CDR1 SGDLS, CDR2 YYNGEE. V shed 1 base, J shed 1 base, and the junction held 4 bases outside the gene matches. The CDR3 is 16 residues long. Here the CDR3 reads CASSVRGQGPQETQYF. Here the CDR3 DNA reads TGTGCCAGCAGCGTACGGGGACAGGGGCCCCAAGAGACCCAGTACTTC.

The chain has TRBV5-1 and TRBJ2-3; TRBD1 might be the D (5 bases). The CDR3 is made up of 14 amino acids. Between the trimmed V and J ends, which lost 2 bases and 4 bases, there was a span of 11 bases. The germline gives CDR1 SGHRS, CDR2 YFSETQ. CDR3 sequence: CASSLSTVSDTQYF. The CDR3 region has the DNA TGCGCCAGCAGCTTATCGACAGTATCAGATACGCAGTATTTT.

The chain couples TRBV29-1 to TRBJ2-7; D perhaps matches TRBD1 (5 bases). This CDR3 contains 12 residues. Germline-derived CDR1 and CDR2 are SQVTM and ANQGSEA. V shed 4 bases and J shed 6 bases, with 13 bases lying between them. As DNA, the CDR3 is TGCAGCGTTGCTACAGGATCGAGCGAGCAGTACTTC. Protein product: CSVATGSSEQYF.

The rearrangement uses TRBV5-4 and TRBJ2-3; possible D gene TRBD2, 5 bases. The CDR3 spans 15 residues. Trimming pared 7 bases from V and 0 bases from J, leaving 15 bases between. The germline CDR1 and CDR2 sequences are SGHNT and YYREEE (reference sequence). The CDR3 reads CASWIGPGSTDTQYF. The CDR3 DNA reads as TGTGCCAGCTGGATCGGTCCGGGGAGCACAGATACGCAGTATTTT.

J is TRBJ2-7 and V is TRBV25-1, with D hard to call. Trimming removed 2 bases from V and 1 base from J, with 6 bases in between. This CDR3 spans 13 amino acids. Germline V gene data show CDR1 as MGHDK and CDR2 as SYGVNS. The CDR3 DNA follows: TGTGCCAGCAGTGAAGGCGGATCCTACGAGCAGTACTTC. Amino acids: CASSEGGSYEQYF.

CDR3 DNA: TGCGCCAGCAGCCAGGACCAGCGGGGGGGCACAGATACGCAGTATTTT. It yields the protein CASSQDQRGGTDTQYF. This chain connects TRBV4-3 to TRBJ2-3, with 9 positions matching TRBD2. The length of the CDR3 is 16 residues. Looked up from germline, CDR1 is LGHNA and CDR2 is YSLEER. The V gene end was trimmed by 3 bases and the J gene end by 1 base; junction bases not matched to a gene: 5.

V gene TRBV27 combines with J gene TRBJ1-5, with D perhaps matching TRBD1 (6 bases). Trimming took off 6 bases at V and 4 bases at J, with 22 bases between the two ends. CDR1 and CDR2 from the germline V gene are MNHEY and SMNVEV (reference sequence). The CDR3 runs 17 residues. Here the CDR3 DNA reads TGTGCCAGCAGGTCCGGGGGGGCGGTCTCGGGGAATCAGCCCCAGCATTTT. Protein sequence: CASRSGGAVSGNQPQHF.

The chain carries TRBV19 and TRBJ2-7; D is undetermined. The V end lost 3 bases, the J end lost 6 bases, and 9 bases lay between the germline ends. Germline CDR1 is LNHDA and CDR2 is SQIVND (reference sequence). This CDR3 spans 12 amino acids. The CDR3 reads CASSIGTGEQYF. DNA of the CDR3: TGTGCCAGTAGTATCGGAACGGGCGAGCAGTACTTC.

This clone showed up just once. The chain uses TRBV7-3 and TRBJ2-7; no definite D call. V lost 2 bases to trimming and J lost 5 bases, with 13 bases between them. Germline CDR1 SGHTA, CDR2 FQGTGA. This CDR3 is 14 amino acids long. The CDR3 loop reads CASSLDVSINEQYF. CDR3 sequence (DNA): TGTGCCAGCAGCTTAGATGTCAGTATTAACGAGCAGTACTTC.

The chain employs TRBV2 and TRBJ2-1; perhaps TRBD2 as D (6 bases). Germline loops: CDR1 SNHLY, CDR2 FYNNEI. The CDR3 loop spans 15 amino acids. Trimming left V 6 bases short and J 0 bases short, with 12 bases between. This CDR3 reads CASSAGKSSYNEQFF. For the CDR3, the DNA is TGTGCCAGCAGCGCGGGGAAGAGCTCCTACAATGAGCAGTTCTTC.

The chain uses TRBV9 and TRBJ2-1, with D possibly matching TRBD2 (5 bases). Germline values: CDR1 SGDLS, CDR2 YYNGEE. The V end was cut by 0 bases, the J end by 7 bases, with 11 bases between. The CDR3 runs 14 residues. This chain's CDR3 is CASSVVEGGNEQFF. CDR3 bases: TGTGCCAGCAGCGTAGTAGAGGGTGGGAATGAGCAGTTCTTC.

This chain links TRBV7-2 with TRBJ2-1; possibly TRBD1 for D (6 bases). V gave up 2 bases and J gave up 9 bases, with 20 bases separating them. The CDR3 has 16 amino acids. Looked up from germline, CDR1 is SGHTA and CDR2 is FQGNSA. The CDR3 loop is CASSLSLRQGIGEQFF. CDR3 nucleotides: TGTGCCAGCAGCTTAAGTTTAAGGCAGGGGATCGGTGAGCAGTTCTTC. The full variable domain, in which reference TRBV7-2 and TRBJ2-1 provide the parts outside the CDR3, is GAGVSQSPSNKVTEKGKDVELRCDPISGHTALYWYRQSLGQGLEFLIYFQGNSAPDKSGLPSDRFSAERTGGSVSTLTIQRTQQEDSAVYLCASSLSLRQGIGEQFFGPGTRLTVL.